Presented here are 8 T cell receptor beta chains from one specimen sequenced in a study of cytomegalovirus exposure and HLA in healthy donors. A multiplex PCR was run with 60 Vbeta primers and 13 Jbeta primers. Assay used: immunoSEQ multiplex PCR; TCRdb lists only in-frame clones, some missing. The sample has 100,000 to 150,000 clones, around 85% seen once. Sequenced: PBMCs. The receptors come from a man between 18 and 35 years old in good health and CMV-seropositive.

In its sample, this clone was seen a few times. The chain has TRBV7-2 and TRBJ1-5; D might be TRBD1 (5 bases). CDR1 is SGHTA and CDR2 is FQGNSA in the germline V gene. This CDR3 is built from 13 residues. Trimming took off 5 bases at V and 7 bases at J, with 12 bases between the two ends. The CDR3 nucleotides are TGTGCCAGCAGCGACAGTAGTTACCAGCCCCAGCATTTT. The encoded protein is CASSDSSYQPQHF.

The chain recombines TRBV4-3 with TRBJ2-7, with 7 nucleotides matching TRBD1. V shed 0 bases, J shed 5 bases, and the junction held 16 bases outside the gene matches. Germline V gene data show CDR1 as LGHNA and CDR2 as YSLEER. The CDR3 is 18 residues long. DNA for the CDR3: TGCGCCAGCAGCCAAGATTATAGGACAGGCTGGGAGTTCAACGAGCAGTACTTC. Translating it yields CASSQDYRTGWEFNEQYF.

The sample holds a few counts of this clone. This chain uses TRBV2 with TRBJ1-2; no firm D call. Germline V gives CDR1 SNHLY, CDR2 FYNNEI. The ends were cut back, 5 bases at V and 4 bases at J, with 17 bases in the middle. CDR3 length equals 15 residues. The CDR3 region is CASSHEGQAFYGYTF. CDR3 in DNA: TGTGCCAGCAGTCACGAGGGCCAGGCGTTCTATGGCTACACCTTC. The variable domain in full, completed from reference TRBV2 and TRBJ1-2, reads EPEVTQTPSHQVTQMGQEVILRCVPISNHLYFYWYRQILGQKVEFLVSFYNNEISEKSEIFDDQFSVERPDGSNFTLKIRSTKLEDSAMYFCASSHEGQAFYGYTFGSGTRLTVV.

The CDR3 sequence is CASTPGQGGYTF. The CDR3 coding sequence is TGTGCCAGTACTCCCGGACAAGGCGGCTACACCTTC. The chain carries TRBV19 and TRBJ1-2; tentatively, D is TRBD1 (5 bases). CDR1 is LNHDA and CDR2 is SQIVND in the germline V gene (reference sequence). The CDR3 covers 12 residues. V lost 7 bases, J lost 8 bases, and 14 bases lay in between.

The rearrangement uses TRBV11-2 and TRBJ1-1; D ambiguous. V lost 1 base to trimming and J lost 0 bases, with 12 bases between them. CDR3 length: 16 residues. From germline, CDR1 is SGHAT and CDR2 FQNNGV. The CDR3 loop reads CASSLGPVQVNTEAFF. The CDR3 DNA reads as TGTGCCAGCAGCTTAGGTCCGGTTCAGGTGAACACTGAAGCTTTCTTT.

This clone has a handful of counts. The chain employs TRBV9 and TRBJ1-2, with 7 positions matching TRBD1. V lost 3 bases to trimming and J lost 5 bases; unmatched junction nucleotides: 7. CDR1 is SGDLS and CDR2 is YYNGEE in the germline V gene. The CDR3 covers 14 residues. CDR3 in DNA: TGTGCCAGCAGCGAGGGGGCTTTGTGGTATGGCTACACCTTC. Translated: CASSEGALWYGYTF.

The chain links TRBV6-5 to TRBJ1-5; possible D gene TRBD1, 5 bases. Between the trimmed V and J ends, which lost 7 bases and 5 bases, there was a span of 12 bases. This CDR3 contains 13 residues. The germline V gene encodes CDR1 MNHEY and CDR2 SVGAGI. The CDR3 coding sequence is TGTGCCAGCATTGGTTCGGGGGATCAGCCCCAGCATTTT. Its protein is CASIGSGDQPQHF.

The chain couples TRBV29-1 to TRBJ2-1, with a tentative D call TRBD2 (6 bases). Germline V lookup: CDR1 SQVTM, CDR2 ANQGSEA. The V end lost 4 bases, the J end lost 5 bases, and 12 bases lay between the germline ends. This CDR3 has 13 residues. CDR3 amino acids: CSVGGEEDNEQFF. In nucleotides, the CDR3 is TGCAGCGTTGGCGGGGAGGAGGACAATGAGCAGTTCTTC.